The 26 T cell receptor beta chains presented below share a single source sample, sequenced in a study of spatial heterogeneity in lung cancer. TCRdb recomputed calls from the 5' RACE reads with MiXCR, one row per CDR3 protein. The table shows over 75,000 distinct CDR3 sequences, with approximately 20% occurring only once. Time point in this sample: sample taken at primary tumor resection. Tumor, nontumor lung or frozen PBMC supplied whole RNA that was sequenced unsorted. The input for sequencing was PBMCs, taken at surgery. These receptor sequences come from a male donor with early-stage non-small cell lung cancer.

CDR3 residues: CASSYSVGLSNSEQFF. The CDR3 region has the DNA TGTGCCAGCAGTTACTCGGTAGGGTTAAGCAATAGTGAGCAGTTCTTC. This chain connects TRBV6-2 or TRBV6-3 to TRBJ2-1, with D unclear. Germline lookup yields CDR1 MNHEY and CDR2 SVGEGT. V lost 0 bases, J lost 9 bases, and 18 bases lay in between. The CDR3 totals 16 residues.

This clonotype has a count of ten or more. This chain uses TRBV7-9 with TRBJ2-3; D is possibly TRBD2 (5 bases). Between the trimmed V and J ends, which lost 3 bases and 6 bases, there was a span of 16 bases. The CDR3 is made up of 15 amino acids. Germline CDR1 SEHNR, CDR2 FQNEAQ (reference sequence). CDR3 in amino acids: CASSFQPTRADTQYF. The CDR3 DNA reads TGTGCCAGCAGCTTTCAACCTACTAGGGCGGATACGCAGTATTTT.

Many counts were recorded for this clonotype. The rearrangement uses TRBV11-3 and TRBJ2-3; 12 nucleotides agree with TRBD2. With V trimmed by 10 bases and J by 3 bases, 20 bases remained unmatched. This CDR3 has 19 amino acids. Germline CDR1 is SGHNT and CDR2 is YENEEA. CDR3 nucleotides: TGTGCCACCACTATTGGACTAGCGGGGAGACATGATCTTACAGATACGCAGTATTTT. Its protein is CATTIGLAGRHDLTDTQYF.

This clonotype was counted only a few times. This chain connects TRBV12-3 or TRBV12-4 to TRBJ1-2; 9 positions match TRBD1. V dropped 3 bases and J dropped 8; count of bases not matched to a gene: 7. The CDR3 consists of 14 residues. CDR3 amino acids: CASSFSLDRGGYTF. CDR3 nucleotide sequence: TGTGCCAGCAGTTTTTCCTTGGACAGGGGAGGCTACACCTTC.

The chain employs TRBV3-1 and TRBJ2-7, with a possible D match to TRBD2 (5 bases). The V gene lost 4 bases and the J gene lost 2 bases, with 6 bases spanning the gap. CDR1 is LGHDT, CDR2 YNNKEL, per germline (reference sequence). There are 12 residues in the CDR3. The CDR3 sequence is CASSLGTYEQYF. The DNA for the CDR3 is TGTGCCAGCAGCCTCGGGACCTACGAGCAGTACTTC.

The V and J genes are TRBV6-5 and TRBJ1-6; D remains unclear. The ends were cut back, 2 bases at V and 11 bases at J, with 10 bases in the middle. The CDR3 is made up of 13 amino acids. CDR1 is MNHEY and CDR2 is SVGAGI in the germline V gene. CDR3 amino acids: CASSYDTSAPLHF. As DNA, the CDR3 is TGTGCCAGCAGTTACGACACGTCGGCACCCCTCCACTTT.

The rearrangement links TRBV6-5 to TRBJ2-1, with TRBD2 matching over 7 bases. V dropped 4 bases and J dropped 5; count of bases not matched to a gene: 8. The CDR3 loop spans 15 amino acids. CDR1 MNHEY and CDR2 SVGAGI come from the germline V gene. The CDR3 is CASSLVGGRDNEQFF. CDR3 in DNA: TGTGCCAGCAGTTTGGTGGGAGGGCGAGACAATGAGCAGTTCTTC.

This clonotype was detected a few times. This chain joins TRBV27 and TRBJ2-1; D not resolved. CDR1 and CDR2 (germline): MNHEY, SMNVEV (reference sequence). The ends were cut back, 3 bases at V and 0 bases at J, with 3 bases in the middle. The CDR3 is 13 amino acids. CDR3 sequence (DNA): TGTGCCAGCAGTTTCTACTCCTACAATGAGCAGTTCTTC. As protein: CASSFYSYNEQFF.

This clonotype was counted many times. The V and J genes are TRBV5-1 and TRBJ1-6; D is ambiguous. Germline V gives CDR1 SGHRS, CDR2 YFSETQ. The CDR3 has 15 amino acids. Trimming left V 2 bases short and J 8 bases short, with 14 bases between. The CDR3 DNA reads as TGCGCCAGCAGCTTTAGTGCCGGATCATATTCACCCCTCCACTTT. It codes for CASSFSAGSYSPLHF.

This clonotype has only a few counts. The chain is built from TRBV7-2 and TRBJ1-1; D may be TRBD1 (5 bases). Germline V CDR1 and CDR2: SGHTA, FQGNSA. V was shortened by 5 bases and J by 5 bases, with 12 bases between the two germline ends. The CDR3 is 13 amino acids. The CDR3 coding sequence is TGTGCCAGCAGCCCCGGGCCAGGGACTGAAGCTTTCTTT. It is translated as CASSPGPGTEAFF. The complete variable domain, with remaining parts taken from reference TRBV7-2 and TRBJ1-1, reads GAGVSQSPSNKVTEKGKDVELRCDPISGHTALYWYRQSLGQGLEFLIYFQGNSAPDKSGLPSDRFSAERTGGSVSTLTIQRTQQEDSAVYLCASSPGPGTEAFFGQGTRLTVV.

CDR3 DNA sequence: TGTGCCAGCAGTGACCAAGGAGCGGGGCCCCAGCATTTT. This encodes CASSDQGAGPQHF. J is TRBJ1-5 and V is TRBV6-4; D is unclear. The CDR3 runs to 13 residues. Germline values: CDR1 MRHNA, CDR2 SNTAGT. Trimming took 2 bases from V and 9 from J, leaving 11 bases between them.

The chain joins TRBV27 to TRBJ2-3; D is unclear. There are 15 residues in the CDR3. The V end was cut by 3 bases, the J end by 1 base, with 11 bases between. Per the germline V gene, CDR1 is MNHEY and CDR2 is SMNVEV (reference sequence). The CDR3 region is CASSLCPLGTDTQYF. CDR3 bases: TGTGCCAGCAGTTTGTGCCCCCTTGGCACAGATACGCAGTATTTT.

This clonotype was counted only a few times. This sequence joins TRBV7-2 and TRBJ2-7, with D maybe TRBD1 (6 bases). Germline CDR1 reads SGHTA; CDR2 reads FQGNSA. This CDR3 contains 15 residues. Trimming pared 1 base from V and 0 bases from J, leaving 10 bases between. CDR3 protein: CASSLGPGHSYEQYF. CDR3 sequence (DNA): TGTGCCAGCAGCTTAGGTCCGGGACACTCCTACGAGCAGTACTTC. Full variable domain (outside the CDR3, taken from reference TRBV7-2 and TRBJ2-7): GAGVSQSPSNKVTEKGKDVELRCDPISGHTALYWYRQSLGQGLEFLIYFQGNSAPDKSGLPSDRFSAERTGGSVSTLTIQRTQQEDSAVYLCASSLGPGHSYEQYFGPGTRLTVT.

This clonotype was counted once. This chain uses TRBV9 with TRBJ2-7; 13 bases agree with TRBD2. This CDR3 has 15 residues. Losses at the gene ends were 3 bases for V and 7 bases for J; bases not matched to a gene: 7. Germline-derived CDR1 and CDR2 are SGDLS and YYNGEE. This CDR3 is CASSAGTSGALEQYF. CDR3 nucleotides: TGTGCCAGCAGCGCCGGGACTAGCGGGGCCTTGGAGCAGTACTTC.

The CDR3 is CASSLDMLNTGELFF. The DNA of the CDR3 is TGTGCCAGCAGCTTAGATATGCTAAACACCGGGGAGCTGTTTTTT. The chain couples TRBV7-9 to TRBJ2-2; D call uncertain. This CDR3 has 15 amino acids. V lost 1 base to trimming and J lost 2 bases, with 8 bases between them. The germline gives CDR1 SEHNR, CDR2 FQNEAQ (reference sequence).

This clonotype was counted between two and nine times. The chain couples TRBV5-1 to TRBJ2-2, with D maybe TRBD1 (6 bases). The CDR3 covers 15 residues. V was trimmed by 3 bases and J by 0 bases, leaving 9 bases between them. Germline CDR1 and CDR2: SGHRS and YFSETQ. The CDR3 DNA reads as TGCGCCAGCAGCTCCGGGACAACGAACACCGGGGAGCTGTTTTTT. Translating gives CASSSGTTNTGELFF. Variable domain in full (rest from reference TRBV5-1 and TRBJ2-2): KAGVTQTPRYLIKTRGQQVTLSCSPISGHRSVSWYQQTPGQGLQFLFEYFSETQRNKGNFPGRFSGRQFSNSRSEMNVSTLELGDSALYLCASSSGTTNTGELFFGEGSRLTVL.

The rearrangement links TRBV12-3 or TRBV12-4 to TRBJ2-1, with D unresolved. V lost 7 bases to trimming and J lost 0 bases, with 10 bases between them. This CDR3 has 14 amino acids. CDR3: CASTLRDSYNEQFF. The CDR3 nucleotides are TGTGCCAGCACCCTTAGGGACTCCTACAATGAGCAGTTCTTC.

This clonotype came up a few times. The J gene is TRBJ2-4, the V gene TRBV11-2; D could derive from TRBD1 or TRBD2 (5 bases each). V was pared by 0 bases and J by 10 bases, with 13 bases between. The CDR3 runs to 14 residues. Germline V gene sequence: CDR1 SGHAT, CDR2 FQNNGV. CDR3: CASSLEGTRGIQYF. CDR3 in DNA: TGTGCCAGCAGCTTAGAGGGGACCCGTGGGATTCAGTACTTC.

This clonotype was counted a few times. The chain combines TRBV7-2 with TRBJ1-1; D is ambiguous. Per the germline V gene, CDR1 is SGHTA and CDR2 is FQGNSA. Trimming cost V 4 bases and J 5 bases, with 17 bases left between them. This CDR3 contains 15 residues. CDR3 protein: CASSSPGSLDTEAFF. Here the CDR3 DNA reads TGTGCCAGCAGCTCTCCCGGGTCCCTAGATACTGAAGCTTTCTTT.

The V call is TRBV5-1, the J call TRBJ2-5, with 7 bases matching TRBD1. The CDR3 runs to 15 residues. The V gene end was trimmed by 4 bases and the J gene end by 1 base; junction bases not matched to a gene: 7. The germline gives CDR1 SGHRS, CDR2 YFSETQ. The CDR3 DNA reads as TGCGCCAGCAGCATTCAGACAGGGCCCCAAGAGACCCAGTACTTC. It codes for CASSIQTGPQETQYF.

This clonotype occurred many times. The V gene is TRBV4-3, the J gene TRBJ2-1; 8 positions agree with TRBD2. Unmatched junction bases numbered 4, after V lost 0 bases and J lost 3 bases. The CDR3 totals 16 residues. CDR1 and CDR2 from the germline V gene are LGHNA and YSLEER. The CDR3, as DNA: TGCGCCAGCAGCCAAGATGCGGGGGGAATCTACAATGAGCAGTTCTTC. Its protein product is CASSQDAGGIYNEQFF.

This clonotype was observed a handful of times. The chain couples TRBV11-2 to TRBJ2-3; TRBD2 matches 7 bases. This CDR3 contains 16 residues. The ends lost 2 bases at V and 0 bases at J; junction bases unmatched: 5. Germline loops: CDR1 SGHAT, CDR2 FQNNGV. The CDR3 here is CASSLLADPSTDTQYF. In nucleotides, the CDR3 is TGTGCCAGCAGCTTACTAGCGGACCCAAGCACAGATACGCAGTATTTT.

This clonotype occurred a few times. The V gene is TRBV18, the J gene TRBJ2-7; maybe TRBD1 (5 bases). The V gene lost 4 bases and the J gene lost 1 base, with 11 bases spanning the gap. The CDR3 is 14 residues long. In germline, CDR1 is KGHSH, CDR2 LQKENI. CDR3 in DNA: TGTGCCAGCTCACGGGGCAGTCCTTCCTACGAGCAGTACTTC. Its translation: CASSRGSPSYEQYF. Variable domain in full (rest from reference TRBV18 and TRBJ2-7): NAGVMQNPRHLVRRRGQEARLRCSPMKGHSHVYWYRQLPEEGLKFMVYLQKENIIDESGMPKERFSAEFPKEGPSILRIQQVVRGDSAAYFCASSRGSPSYEQYFGPGTRLTVT.

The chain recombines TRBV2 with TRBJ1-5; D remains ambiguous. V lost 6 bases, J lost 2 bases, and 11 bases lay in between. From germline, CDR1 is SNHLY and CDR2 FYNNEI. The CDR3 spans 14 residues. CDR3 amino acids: CASSGQRGNQPQHF. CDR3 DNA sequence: TGTGCCAGCAGCGGGCAGAGAGGCAATCAGCCCCAGCATTTT.

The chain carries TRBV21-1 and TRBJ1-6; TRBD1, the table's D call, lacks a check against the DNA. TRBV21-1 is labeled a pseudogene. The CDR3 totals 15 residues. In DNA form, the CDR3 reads TGTGCCAGCAGCAAAGTGAGTAGGGGAAAGTCACCCCTCCACTTT. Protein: CASSKVSRGKSPLHF.

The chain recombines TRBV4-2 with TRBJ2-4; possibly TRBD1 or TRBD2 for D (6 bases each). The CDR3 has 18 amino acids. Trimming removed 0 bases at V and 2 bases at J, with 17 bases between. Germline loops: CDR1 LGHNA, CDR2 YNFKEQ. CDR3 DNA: TGTGCCAGCAGCCAAGAGACGAGGGGGGCCATAACCAAAAACATTCAGTACTTC. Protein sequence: CASSQETRGAITKNIQYF.